The sequence of this T cell receptor (beta chain) was determined in a study of radiotherapy plus CTLA-4 blockade in lung cancer. On the study more broadly: Disease control was present in roughly 29% of patients, and objective responses in approximately 20%.

Produced via immunoSEQ multiplex PCR; TCRdb's table is partial and in-frame only. The sample records about 54,000 clones, approximately 80% being singletons. The CDR3 has 14 residues. The V gene's germline CDR1 is SQVTM and CDR2 ANQGSEA. The V gene end was trimmed by 6 bases and the J gene end by 4 bases; junction bases not matched to a gene: 8. As to this clone: Its antigen remains unidentified.

Study-wide findings and caveats: Tumor-derived TCR clones expanded in blood after radiotherapy plus ipilimumab.

The receptor was isolated from a human donor with non-small cell lung cancer who had a partial response to radiotherapy plus ipilimumab. This rearrangement joins TRBV29-1 to TRBJ1-2; 10 bases are shared with TRBD1. This specimen consisted of peripheral blood, obtained from a patient treated with radiotherapy plus ipilimumab. The CDR3 sequence: CSVPRTGGIYGYTF. Here the CDR3 DNA reads TGCAGCGTCCCTCGGACAGGGGGAATCTATGGCTACACCTTC.